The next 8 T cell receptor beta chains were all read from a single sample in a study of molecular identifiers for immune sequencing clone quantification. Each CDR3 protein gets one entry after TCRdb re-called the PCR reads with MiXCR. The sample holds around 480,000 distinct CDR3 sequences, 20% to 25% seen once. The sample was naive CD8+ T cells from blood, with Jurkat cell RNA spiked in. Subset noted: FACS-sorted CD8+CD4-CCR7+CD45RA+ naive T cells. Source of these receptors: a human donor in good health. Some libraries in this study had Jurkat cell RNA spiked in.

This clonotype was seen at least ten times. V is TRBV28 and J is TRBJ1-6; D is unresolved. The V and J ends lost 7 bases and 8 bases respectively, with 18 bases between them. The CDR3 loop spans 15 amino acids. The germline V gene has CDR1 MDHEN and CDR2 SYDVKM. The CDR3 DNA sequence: TGTGCCAGCACCATTTCTAGGTCTCCGTATTCACCCCTCCACTTT. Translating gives CASTISRSPYSPLHF.

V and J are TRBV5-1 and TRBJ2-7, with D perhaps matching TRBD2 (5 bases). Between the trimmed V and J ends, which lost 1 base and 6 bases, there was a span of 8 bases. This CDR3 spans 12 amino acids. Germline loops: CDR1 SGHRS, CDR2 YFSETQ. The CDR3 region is CASSLNGVEQYF. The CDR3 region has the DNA TGCGCCAGCAGCTTGAACGGGGTCGAGCAGTACTTC.

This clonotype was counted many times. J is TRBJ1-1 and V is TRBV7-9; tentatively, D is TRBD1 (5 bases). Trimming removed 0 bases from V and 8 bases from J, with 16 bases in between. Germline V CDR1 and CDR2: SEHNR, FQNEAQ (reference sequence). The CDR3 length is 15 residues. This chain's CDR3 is CASSLALLGGEEAFF. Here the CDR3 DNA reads TGTGCCAGCAGCTTAGCGCTTTTGGGAGGGGAGGAAGCTTTCTTT.

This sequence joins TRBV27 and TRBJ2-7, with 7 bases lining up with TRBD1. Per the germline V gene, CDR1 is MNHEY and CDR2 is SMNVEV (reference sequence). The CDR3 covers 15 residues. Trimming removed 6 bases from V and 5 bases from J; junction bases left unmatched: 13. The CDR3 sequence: CASSPTGPMYHEQYF. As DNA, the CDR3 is TGTGCCAGCAGCCCGACAGGGCCTATGTACCACGAGCAGTACTTC.

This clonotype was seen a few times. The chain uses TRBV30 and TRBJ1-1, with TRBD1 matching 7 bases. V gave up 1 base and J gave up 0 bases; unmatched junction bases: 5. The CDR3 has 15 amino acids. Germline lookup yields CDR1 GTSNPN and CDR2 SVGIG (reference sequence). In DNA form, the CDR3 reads TGTGCCTGGAGTGGGAGGACAGGACTGAACACTGAAGCTTTCTTT. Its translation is CAWSGRTGLNTEAFF.

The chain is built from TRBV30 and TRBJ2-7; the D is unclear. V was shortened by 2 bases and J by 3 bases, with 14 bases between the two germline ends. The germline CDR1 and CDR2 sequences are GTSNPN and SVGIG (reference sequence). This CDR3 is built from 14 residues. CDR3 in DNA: TGTGCCTGGAGTTCGGGTGGCTACTACTACGAGCAGTACTTC. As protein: CAWSSGGYYYEQYF.

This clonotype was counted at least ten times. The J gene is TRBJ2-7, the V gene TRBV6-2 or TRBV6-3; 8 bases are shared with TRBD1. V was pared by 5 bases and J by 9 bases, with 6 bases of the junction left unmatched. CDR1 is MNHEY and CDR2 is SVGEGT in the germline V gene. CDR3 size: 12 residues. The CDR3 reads CASSNNDRGQYF. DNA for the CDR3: TGTGCCAGCAGTAATAACGACAGGGGGCAGTACTTC.

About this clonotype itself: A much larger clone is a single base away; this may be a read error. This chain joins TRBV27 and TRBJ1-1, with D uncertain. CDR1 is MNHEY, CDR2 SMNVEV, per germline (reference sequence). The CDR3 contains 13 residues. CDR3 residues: CTSSVQWNTEAFF. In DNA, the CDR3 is TGTACCAGCAGTGTCCAGTGGAACACTGAAGCTTTCTTT.